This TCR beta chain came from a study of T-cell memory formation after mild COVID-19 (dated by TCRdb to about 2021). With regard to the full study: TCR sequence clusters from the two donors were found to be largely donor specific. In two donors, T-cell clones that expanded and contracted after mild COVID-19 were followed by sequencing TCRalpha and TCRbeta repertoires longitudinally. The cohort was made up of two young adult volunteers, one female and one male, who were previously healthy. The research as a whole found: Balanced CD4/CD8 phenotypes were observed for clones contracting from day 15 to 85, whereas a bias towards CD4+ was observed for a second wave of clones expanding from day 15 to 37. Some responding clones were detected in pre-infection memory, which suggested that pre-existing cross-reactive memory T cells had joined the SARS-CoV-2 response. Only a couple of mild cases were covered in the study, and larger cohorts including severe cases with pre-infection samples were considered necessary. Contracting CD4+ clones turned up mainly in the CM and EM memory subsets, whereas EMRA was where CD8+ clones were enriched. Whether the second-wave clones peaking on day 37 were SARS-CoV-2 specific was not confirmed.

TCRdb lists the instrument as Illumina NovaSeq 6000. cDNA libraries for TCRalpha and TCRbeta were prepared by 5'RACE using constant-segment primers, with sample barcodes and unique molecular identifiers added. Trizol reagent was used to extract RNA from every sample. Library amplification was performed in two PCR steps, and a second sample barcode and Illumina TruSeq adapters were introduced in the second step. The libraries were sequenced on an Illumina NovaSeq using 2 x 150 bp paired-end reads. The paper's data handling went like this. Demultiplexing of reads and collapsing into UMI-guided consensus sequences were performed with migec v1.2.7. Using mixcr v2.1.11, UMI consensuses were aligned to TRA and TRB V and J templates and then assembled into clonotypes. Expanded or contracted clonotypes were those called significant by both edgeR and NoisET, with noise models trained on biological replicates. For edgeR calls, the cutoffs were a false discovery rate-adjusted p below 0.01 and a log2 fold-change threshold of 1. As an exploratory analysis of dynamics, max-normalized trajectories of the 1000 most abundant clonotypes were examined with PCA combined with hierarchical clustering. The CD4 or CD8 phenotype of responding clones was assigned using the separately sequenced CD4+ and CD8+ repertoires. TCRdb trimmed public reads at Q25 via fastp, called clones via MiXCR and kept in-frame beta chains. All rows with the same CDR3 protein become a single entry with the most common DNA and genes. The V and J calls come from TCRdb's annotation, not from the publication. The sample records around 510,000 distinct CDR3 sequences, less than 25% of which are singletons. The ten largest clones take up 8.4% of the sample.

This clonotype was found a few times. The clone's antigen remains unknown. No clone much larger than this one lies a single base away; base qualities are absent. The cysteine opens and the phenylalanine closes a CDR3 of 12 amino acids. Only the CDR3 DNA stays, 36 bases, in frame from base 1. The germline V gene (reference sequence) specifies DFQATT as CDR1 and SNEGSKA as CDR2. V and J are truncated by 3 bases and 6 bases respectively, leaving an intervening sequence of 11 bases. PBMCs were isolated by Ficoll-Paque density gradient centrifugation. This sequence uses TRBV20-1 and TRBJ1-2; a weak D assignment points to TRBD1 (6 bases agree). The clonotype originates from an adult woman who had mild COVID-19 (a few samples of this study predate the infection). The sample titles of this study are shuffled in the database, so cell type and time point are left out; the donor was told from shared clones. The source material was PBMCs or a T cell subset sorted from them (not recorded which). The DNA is TGCAGTGCTAGTGGAGGGGGGCATGGCTACACCTTC. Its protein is CSASGGGHGYTF.